These 32 T cell receptor beta chains were sequenced from one sample in a study of OX40 agonist ivuxolimab in advanced cancers. Library creation used the immunoSEQ multiplex PCR assay. TCRdb holds this immuneACCESS table with in-frame rearrangements only. Some clones are missing; in checked studies, unresolved V genes explain under half, and the rest has no known cause. The sample table shows around 78,000 clones, and over 70% are seen once. The ten biggest clones cover over 3.5% of the sample. Sample: CD4+ or CD8+ T cells sorted from blood, taken in a trial of the OX40 agonist ivuxolimab. The receptors come from an adult with an advanced solid tumor such as melanoma, head and neck, liver or kidney cancer.

The CDR3 region has the DNA TGTGCCAGTAGTACGGAGGGACAGAGATATGGCTACACCTTC. Protein product: CASSTEGQRYGYTF. The chain couples TRBV19 to TRBJ1-2; 7 positions match TRBD1. Germline V gives CDR1 LNHDA, CDR2 SQIVND (reference sequence). This CDR3 is 14 amino acids long. V lost 4 bases and J lost 5; bases outside the gene matches: 7. Filled out from reference TRBV19 and TRBJ1-2, the complete variable domain reads DGGITQSPKYLFRKEGQNVTLSCEQNLNHDAMYWYRQDPGQGLRLIYYSQIVNDFQKGDIAEGYSVSREKKESFPLTVTSAQKNPTAFYLCASSTEGQRYGYTFGSGTRLTVV.

This clone showed up just a few times. This CDR3 is CASSEQGGYGYTF. The CDR3 nucleotides read TGTGCCAGTAGTGAGCAGGGAGGCTATGGCTACACCTTC. The chain combines TRBV19 with TRBJ1-2; D may be TRBD1 (5 bases). Germline values: CDR1 LNHDA, CDR2 SQIVND (reference sequence). The CDR3 totals 13 residues. The V end was cut by 5 bases, the J end by 4 bases, with 11 bases between.

This clone was detected a few times. The genes are TRBV2 and TRBJ1-2; tentative D call: TRBD1 (5 bases). With 6 bases removed from V and 10 bases from J, the gap between germline ends came to 9 bases. The CDR3 extends over 10 amino acids. Looked up from germline, CDR1 is SNHLY and CDR2 is FYNNEI. The chain's CDR3 is CASRIGTYTF. The CDR3 region has the DNA TGTGCCAGCAGGATAGGGACCTACACCTTC.

This clone appeared a few times. V and J are TRBV11-3 and TRBJ1-5; D remains ambiguous. The CDR3 sequence is 13 residues long. V was pared by 1 base and J by 0 bases, with 1 base between. CDR1 and CDR2 (germline): SGHNT, YENEEA. In DNA form, the CDR3 reads TGTGCCAGCAGCTTAGCTAGCAATCAGCCCCAGCATTTT. Translated: CASSLASNQPQHF.

This sequence joins TRBV11-3 and TRBJ2-2; TRBD1 matches at 8 bases. The CDR3 totals 15 residues. Trimming at V came to 3 bases and at J to 1 base, leaving 1 base not matched to a gene. CDR1 SGHNT and CDR2 YENEEA come from the germline V gene. Here the CDR3 DNA reads TGTGCCAGCAGCTTCGGACAGGGGAACACCGGGGAGCTGTTTTTT. This sequence encodes CASSFGQGNTGELFF.

The chain recombines TRBV5-1 with TRBJ2-5; D is possibly TRBD1 (5 bases). V lost 1 base to trimming and J lost 1 base, with 17 bases between them. The CDR3 covers 17 residues. Germline assignment: CDR1 SGHRS and CDR2 YFSETQ. Written as DNA, the CDR3 is TGCGCCAGCAGCTTGAGTACTTGGTGGCAGGGCCAAGAGACCCAGTACTTC. Translation: CASSLSTWWQGQETQYF.

The chain couples TRBV30 to TRBJ1-4; the D is unclear. The germline gives CDR1 GTSNPN, CDR2 SVGIG (reference sequence). Trimming left V 2 bases short and J 7 bases short, with 14 bases between. The CDR3 sequence is 14 residues long. The CDR3 bases are TGTGCCTGGAGTTCGACGGAAAAGGGTGAAAAACTGTTTTTT. Protein: CAWSSTEKGEKLFF.

This clone was counted only a few times. Other DNA sequences in this sample translate to the same CDR3. The chain has TRBV11-2 and TRBJ2-2; tentative D call: TRBD1 (6 bases). Germline CDR1 reads SGHAT; CDR2 reads FQNNGV. V was cut by 3 bases and J by 1 base, with 9 bases left in between. The CDR3 has 15 amino acids. The CDR3 sequence is CASSLLTGNTGELFF. In nucleotides, the CDR3 is TGTGCCAGCAGCTTGTTGACAGGGAACACCGGGGAGCTGTTTTTT.

This sequence joins TRBV9 and TRBJ2-3; no clear D. This CDR3 has 13 residues. CDR1 is SGDLS, CDR2 YYNGEE, per germline. With 7 bases removed from V and 5 bases from J, the gap between germline ends came to 14 bases. The CDR3 coding sequence is TGTGCCAGCGGATCTAGTTTGGGAGATACGCAGTATTTT. It encodes CASGSSLGDTQYF.

The gene calls are TRBV7-2 and TRBJ2-5, with 9 bases matching TRBD2. The DNA end favors TRBJ2-7, so the J call may be wrong. Germline CDR1 and CDR2: SGHTA and FQGNSA. This CDR3 region has 16 residues. The CDR3 loop reads CASSLESSGTTYEQYF. The CDR3 region has the DNA TGTGCCAGCAGCTTAGAATCTAGCGGGACCACCTACGAGCAGTACTTC.

This chain joins TRBV5-1 and TRBJ2-6; 10 bases map to TRBD1. CDR3 size: 18 residues. Germline lookup yields CDR1 SGHRS and CDR2 YFSETQ. V was clipped by 2 bases and J by 1 base; unmatched bases: 6. CDR3 sequence: CASSFPRDRGSGANVLTF. The CDR3 coding sequence is TGCGCCAGCAGCTTCCCCCGGGACAGGGGATCTGGGGCCAACGTCCTGACTTTC.

The chain combines TRBV11-2 with TRBJ1-3; D may be TRBD1 (6 bases). V lost 5 bases and J lost 3, with 11 bases in between. CDR1 is SGHAT and CDR2 is FQNNGV in the germline V gene. This CDR3 has 14 residues. CDR3: CASSPRTVGNTIYF. In DNA, the CDR3 is TGTGCCAGCAGCCCGAGGACAGTTGGAAACACCATATATTTT.

This clone appeared a single time. J is TRBJ1-2 and V is TRBV18, with TRBD1 as a possible D gene (6 bases). The CDR3 sequence is 14 residues long. The V gene's germline CDR1 is KGHSH and CDR2 LQKENI. Trimming left V 1 base short and J 8 bases short, with 14 bases between. CDR3 DNA: TGTGCCAGCTCACCACAAGCAGGGGAACACGGCTACACCTTC. Protein: CASSPQAGEHGYTF. The full variable domain, completed using reference TRBV18 and TRBJ1-2, is NAGVMQNPRHLVRRRGQEARLRCSPMKGHSHVYWYRQLPEEGLKFMVYLQKENIIDESGMPKERFSAEFPKEGPSILRIQQVVRGDSAAYFCASSPQAGEHGYTFGSGTRLTVV.

This chain joins TRBV19 and TRBJ2-7; 12 positions match TRBD2. The germline V gene encodes CDR1 LNHDA and CDR2 SQIVND (reference sequence). The CDR3 sequence is 15 residues long. J gave up 0 bases and V 7 bases, and 4 bases lay outside the gene matches. The CDR3 DNA sequence: TGTGCCAGTAAAGGACTAGCGGGGAACTCCTACGAGCAGTACTTC. Amino acid sequence: CASKGLAGNSYEQYF.

The gene calls are TRBV2 and TRBJ2-1; the match to TRBD2 covers 10 bases. V lost 4 bases to trimming and J lost 5 bases; unmatched junction nucleotides: 2. The germline V gene encodes CDR1 SNHLY and CDR2 FYNNEI. The CDR3 loop spans 14 amino acids. CDR3 DNA: TGTGCCAGCAGTGTTAGCGGGGGGCACAATGAGCAGTTCTTC. Translating gives CASSVSGGHNEQFF.

The CDR3 protein is CASKNGRDYEQYF. The DNA for the CDR3 is TGTGCCAGCAAGAACGGACGTGACTACGAGCAGTACTTC. The V call is TRBV2, the J call TRBJ2-7; no definite D call. Trimming took 7 bases from V and 3 from J, leaving 13 bases between them. CDR1 is SNHLY and CDR2 is FYNNEI in the germline V gene. The CDR3 is 13 residues long.

In this sample, this clone turned up a few times. This specimen includes other DNA sequences encoding the same CDR3. This chain uses TRBV2 with TRBJ1-1; D ambiguous. This CDR3 has 13 amino acids. Trimming removed 4 bases at V and 1 base at J, with 7 bases between. Per the germline V gene, CDR1 is SNHLY and CDR2 is FYNNEI. The CDR3 DNA reads TGTGCCAGCAGTGGACAAGGGAACACTGAAGCTTTCTTT. It translates to CASSGQGNTEAFF.

The chain recombines TRBV27 with TRBJ2-7, with 8 bases aligning to TRBD1. CDR1 and CDR2 (germline): MNHEY, SMNVEV (reference sequence). V was clipped by 4 bases and J by 2 bases; unmatched bases: 4. This CDR3 has 14 amino acids. This CDR3 is CASSSGQGAYEQYF. CDR3 bases: TGTGCCAGCAGTTCCGGACAGGGAGCCTACGAGCAGTACTTC.

The J gene is TRBJ1-2, the V gene TRBV5-5; TRBD1 aligns across 9 bases. This CDR3 comprises 14 residues. Per germline, CDR1 SGHKS and CDR2 YYEKEE (reference sequence). V lost 2 bases to trimming and J lost 8 bases; unmatched junction nucleotides: 7. The CDR3 DNA reads TGTGCCAGCAGCTTCCGGGACAGGGTTGGAGGCTACACCTTC. Protein product: CASSFRDRVGGYTF. Full variable domain (remainder filled in from reference TRBV5-5 and TRBJ1-2): DAGVTQSPTHLIKTRGQQVTLRCSPISGHKSVSWYQQVLGQGPQFIFQYYEKEERGRGNFPDRFSARQFPNYSSELNVNALLLGDSALYLCASSFRDRVGGYTFGSGTRLTVV.

The chain is built from TRBV5-1 and TRBJ2-2; weak D call: TRBD1 (6 bases). V gave up 4 bases and J gave up 1 base, with 14 bases separating them. The CDR3 runs 16 residues. CDR1 and CDR2 from the germline V gene are SGHRS and YFSETQ. In DNA, the CDR3 is TGCGCCAGCAGCCCGTCGGACAGAGAGAACACCGGGGAGCTGTTTTTT. Encoded protein: CASSPSDRENTGELFF.

The chain is built from TRBV4-1 and TRBJ2-3, with 8 bases fitting TRBD1. The V segment lost 4 bases and the J segment 5 bases; nucleotides outside the gene matches: 8. The germline CDR1 and CDR2 sequences are MGHRA and YSYEKL. This CDR3 spans 15 amino acids. The CDR3 DNA reads as TGCGCCAGCAGCCTAGGGACAGGCATCATAGATACGCAGTATTTT. It encodes CASSLGTGIIDTQYF.

J is TRBJ2-1 and V is TRBV29-1, with D possibly TRBD2 on 6 matching bases. In germline, CDR1 is SQVTM, CDR2 ANQGSEA. V shed 0 bases and J shed 8 bases, with 17 bases lying between them. This CDR3 has 15 amino acids. CDR3 sequence (DNA): TGCAGCGTTGAAGATGGGGGGTGGGGGTTCGATGAGCAGTTCTTC. This translates into CSVEDGGWGFDEQFF.

V and J are TRBV15 and TRBJ1-2; 9 bases line up with TRBD1. This CDR3 has 15 amino acids. V was pared by 2 bases and J by 6 bases, with 7 bases of the junction left unmatched. CDR1 and CDR2 (germline): LNHNV, YYDKDF (reference sequence). CDR3 sequence reads: CATSRTRDRVHGYTF. For the CDR3, the DNA is TGTGCCACCAGCAGAACCCGGGACAGGGTTCATGGCTACACCTTC.

The genes are TRBV5-1 and TRBJ1-4, with D maybe TRBD1 (5 bases). CDR3 length: 15 amino acids. Germline CDR1 and CDR2: SGHRS and YFSETQ. V lost 3 bases, J lost 5 bases, and 14 bases lay in between. CDR3 in DNA: TGCGCCAGCAGCTCGACCGGGACGGAGAATGAAAAACTGTTTTTT. It is translated as CASSSTGTENEKLFF. The full variable domain, with the rest looked up from reference TRBV5-1 and TRBJ1-4, is KAGVTQTPRYLIKTRGQQVTLSCSPISGHRSVSWYQQTPGQGLQFLFEYFSETQRNKGNFPGRFSGRQFSNSRSEMNVSTLELGDSALYLCASSSTGTENEKLFFGSGTQLSVL.

The genes are TRBV19 and TRBJ2-5; TRBD1 agrees at 7 bases. Per germline, CDR1 LNHDA and CDR2 SQIVND (reference sequence). V shed 7 bases and J 5 bases; nucleotides not matched to a gene: 10. This CDR3 comprises 14 residues. This CDR3 is CASTSEGGGETQYF. Written as DNA, the CDR3 is TGTGCCAGTACGTCGGAAGGGGGCGGGGAGACCCAGTACTTC.

The chain combines TRBV29-1 with TRBJ2-7, with D perhaps matching TRBD1 or TRBD2 (5 bases each). CDR3 length equals 13 residues. V was clipped by 6 bases and J by 3 bases, with 15 bases between them. The germline V gene has CDR1 SQVTM and CDR2 ANQGSEA. The CDR3 protein is CSVEVGTNYEQYF. The CDR3 DNA is TGCAGCGTGGAGGTCGGGACGAACTACGAGCAGTACTTC.

The chain has TRBV6-1 and TRBJ2-7; 7 bases are shared with TRBD1. CDR1 is MNHNS, CDR2 SASEGT, per germline. The CDR3 has 13 amino acids. V lost 6 bases to trimming and J lost 5 bases; unmatched junction nucleotides: 7. The CDR3 DNA follows: TGTGCCAGCAGGGAGACAGGGTCGGACGAGCAGTACTTC. Translated, it gives CASRETGSDEQYF.

The chain joins TRBV30 to TRBJ1-2; 7 bases map to TRBD1. V gave up 0 bases and J gave up 7 bases; unmatched junction bases: 11. Germline loops: CDR1 GTSNPN, CDR2 SVGIG (reference sequence). This CDR3 has 15 residues. In nucleotides, the CDR3 is TGTGCCTGGAGTGTACTCGACAGGGTTTCTTCTGGCTACACCTTC. As protein: CAWSVLDRVSSGYTF.

The chain combines TRBV19 with TRBJ1-1, with a tentative D call TRBD1 (5 bases). The CDR3 is 15 residues long. CDR1 and CDR2 from the germline V gene are LNHDA and SQIVND (reference sequence). V shed 1 base and J shed 6 bases, with 15 bases lying between them. For the CDR3, the DNA is TGTGCCAGTAGTATAGTCGAGGGGCAAGGGGCTGAAGCTTTCTTT. It yields the protein CASSIVEGQGAEAFF. Combining the CDR3 with reference TRBV19 and TRBJ1-1 gives the whole variable domain DGGITQSPKYLFRKEGQNVTLSCEQNLNHDAMYWYRQDPGQGLRLIYYSQIVNDFQKGDIAEGYSVSREKKESFPLTVTSAQKNPTAFYLCASSIVEGQGAEAFFGQGTRLTVV.

The chain joins TRBV25-1 to TRBJ1-3, with D unclear. Germline CDR1 reads MGHDK; CDR2 reads SYGVNS. This CDR3 has 13 amino acids. V lost 5 bases and J lost 1, with 6 bases in between. The CDR3 loop reads CASSRRSGNTIYF. DNA of the CDR3: TGTGCCAGCAGTAGAAGATCTGGAAACACCATATATTTT.

The genes are TRBV7-2 and TRBJ1-2; the match to TRBD1 covers 7 bases. Looked up from germline, CDR1 is SGHTA and CDR2 is FQGNSA. The CDR3 extends over 14 amino acids. The trim removed 5 bases at V and 6 bases at J, leaving 9 bases unmatched. The CDR3 coding sequence is TGTGCCAGCAGCCCGAGACAGGGTGTGGATGGCTACACCTTC. It yields the protein CASSPRQGVDGYTF.

The J gene is TRBJ2-2, the V gene TRBV7-2, with a possible D match to TRBD2 (6 bases). CDR1 and CDR2 from the germline V gene are SGHTA and FQGNSA. V was pared by 5 bases and J by 1 base, with 11 bases between. The CDR3 has 15 residues. In DNA form, the CDR3 reads TGTGCCAGCAGCCCGGGACTGTGGAACACCGGGGAGCTGTTTTTT. This sequence encodes CASSPGLWNTGELFF.